These T cell receptor beta chains were read from a single sample in a study of cytomegalovirus exposure and HLA in healthy donors. Assay used: immunoSEQ multiplex PCR; TCRdb lists only in-frame clones, some missing. The data hold more than 250,000 clones, with about 85% observed a single time. Input material: PBMCs. These receptors originate from a woman under 40 in good health and CMV-seropositive. Each CDR3 is given with its conserved first and last residue. The D gene is left open where the match is weak. Where a row states a size, it is once, few, many or the class of an expanded clone; other rows omit it.

clone_size,j_call,cdr3_length,d_call,v_call,cdr3_nt,cdr3_aa
-,TRBJ1-4,15,-,TRBV27,TGTGCCAGCAGTTTACGTCAGGGTGGGGTGGAAAAACTGTTTTTT,CASSLRQGGVEKLFF
few,TRBJ2-2,16,-,TRBV19,TGTGCCAGTCAGGACTCGGGACGTGCGAACACCGGGGAGCTGTTTTTT,CASQDSGRANTGELFF
few,TRBJ2-5,16,-,TRBV6-6,TGTGCCAGCGGTAGTTCAGAGGTCCCGAACCAAGAGACCCAGTACTTC,CASGSSEVPNQETQYF
-,TRBJ2-3,18,-,TRBV4-1,TGCGCCAGCAGCCAATCTCTGGTCCTAGCGAGCTCCACAGATACGCAGTATTTT,CASSQSLVLASSTDTQYF
few,TRBJ2-2,16,-,TRBV9,TGTGCCAGCAGCGTAGGCGGCCAGGGTCAGTCCGGGGAGCTGTTTTTT,CASSVGGQGQSGELFF
-,TRBJ1-5,16,-,TRBV6-1,TGTGCCAGCAGTGATATCCTCTGGACAGTAGATCAGCCCCAGCATTTT,CASSDILWTVDQPQHF
-,TRBJ1-2,13,TRBD1,TRBV6-1,TGTGCCAGCAGTGAACAAAACAGGGGGGGCTACACCTTC,CASSEQNRGGYTF
once,TRBJ2-4,18,-,TRBV30,TGTGCCTGGAGTGTACTCTTCAGGACAGATGGGGCCAAAAACATTCAGTACTTC,CAWSVLFRTDGAKNIQYF
-,TRBJ2-7,11,-,TRBV6-5,TGTGCCAGCAAGGTGGGCTACGAGCAGTACTTC,CASKVGYEQYF
-,TRBJ2-2,19,TRBD2,TRBV4-2,TGTGCCAGCAGCCAAATGGCTAGCGGGAGGGCCGCGAACACCGGGGAGCTGTTTTTT,CASSQMASGRAANTGELFF
-,TRBJ2-3,17,TRBD1,TRBV2,TGTGCCAGCAGTGAACTCCAGAGGACAGGGGGAACAGATACGCAGTATTTT,CASSELQRTGGTDTQYF
-,TRBJ2-6,17,TRBD1,TRBV6-1,TGTGCCAGCATTGACAGGGCGTTTATCTCTGGGGCCAACGTCCTGACTTTC,CASIDRAFISGANVLTF
-,TRBJ2-1,15,TRBD2,TRBV11-1,TGTGCCAGCAGCTTAGTTGGTAGCGGGAGCAATGAGCAGTTCTTC,CASSLVGSGSNEQFF
-,TRBJ2-7,15,TRBD2,TRBV5-1,TGCGCCAGCAGCATAGGGACTAGCGGGGACTACGAGCAGTACTTC,CASSIGTSGDYEQYF
-,TRBJ1-2,16,TRBD1,TRBV5-6,TGTGCCAGCAGCACGGCCCGGGACAGTTTGCTAGGCGGCTACACCTTC,CASSTARDSLLGGYTF
-,TRBJ2-7,16,TRBD2,TRBV6-5,TGTGCCAGCAGTTACCGGACTAGCGGGAGCTCCTACGAGCAGTACTTC,CASSYRTSGSSYEQYF
-,TRBJ2-7,14,TRBD1,TRBV28,TGTGCCAGCAGCCCTCCGACAGGGAACTACGAGCAGTACTTC,CASSPPTGNYEQYF
-,TRBJ1-5,15,TRBD1,TRBV27,TGTGCCAGCAGTGACAGGGGGCTGGGCAATCAGCCCCAGCATTTT,CASSDRGLGNQPQHF
-,TRBJ2-2,15,-,TRBV25-1,TGTGCCAGCAGCCACACTAGACCCAACACCGGGGAGCTGTTTTTT,CASSHTRPNTGELFF
-,TRBJ2-1,18,-,TRBV28,TGTGCCAGCAGTTTATCGTGGGACATAGGTGCAAAAAACAATGAGCAGTTCTTC,CASSLSWDIGAKNNEQFF
once,TRBJ2-7,12,-,TRBV28,TGTGCCAGCAGTTTTCGAGTTAGTGTGCAGTACTTC,CASSFRVSVQYF
once,TRBJ2-1,15,-,TRBV7-9,TGTGCCAGCAGCGACGAGCGGACCCCCTACAATGAGCAGTTCTTC,CASSDERTPYNEQFF
-,TRBJ2-7,15,TRBD1,TRBV4-3,TGCGCCAGCAGCCAAAGGGACAGCAGCTCCTACGAGCAGTACTTC,CASSQRDSSSYEQYF
-,TRBJ2-7,13,TRBD1,TRBV28,TGTGCCAGCAGTCTCACAGGGGTTAACGAGCAGTACTTC,CASSLTGVNEQYF
-,TRBJ2-3,18,-,TRBV7-6,TGTGCCAGCAGCTTAGCCTCGGAGGGTATCAGGGGTGGAGATACGCAGTATTTT,CASSLASEGIRGGDTQYF
-,TRBJ2-5,15,TRBD1,TRBV5-1,TGCGCCAGCAGCCCCTCATTACAGGGGCAAGAGACCCAGTACTTC,CASSPSLQGQETQYF
-,TRBJ1-6,14,-,TRBV6-9,TGTGCCAGCAGTTACCGCGCCATGGGTTCACCCCTCCACTTT,CASSYRAMGSPLHF
-,TRBJ2-1,16,TRBD2,TRBV5-1,TGCGCCAGCAGCTTGGTTCCGGGACTAGCGGACAATGAGCAGTTCTTC,CASSLVPGLADNEQFF
-,TRBJ2-3,14,TRBD2,TRBV5-1,TGCGCCAGCTCGGGCGGGAGGAGGGCAGATACGCAGTATTTT,CASSGGRRADTQYF
-,TRBJ1-5,15,TRBD1,TRBV28,TGTGCCAGCAGTACATGGGGGGACAGGAATCAGCCCCAGCATTTT,CASSTWGDRNQPQHF
-,TRBJ2-3,16,TRBD1,TRBV7-3,TGTGCCAGCAGCTTAACGGGCGGGACAGGGGCAGATACGCAGTATTTT,CASSLTGGTGADTQYF
-,TRBJ1-4,16,-,TRBV5-1,TGCGCCAGCAGCGGACTCACGGGGGCCGAAGGAGAAAAACTGTTTTTT,CASSGLTGAEGEKLFF
-,TRBJ2-7,14,-,TRBV21-1,TGTGCCAGCAACCGAGACAGGGTTTTCTACGAGCAGTACTTC,CASNRDRVFYEQYF
-,TRBJ2-2,18,TRBD2,TRBV7-2,TGTGCCAGCAGCTTCACGACCTCTCGCGGGGGGCACACCGGGGAGCTGTTTTTT,CASSFTTSRGGHTGELFF
-,TRBJ2-6,16,-,TRBV15,TGTGCCACCAGCAGCCGGGGCAGCTCTGGGGCCAACGTCCTGACTTTC,CATSSRGSSGANVLTF
-,TRBJ2-3,15,-,TRBV11-2,TGTGCCAGCAGCTTACCCGGGGCAGACACAGATACGCAGTATTTT,CASSLPGADTDTQYF
-,TRBJ1-2,14,-,TRBV2,TGTGCCAGCAGTGACTCGTCAGTTAGCTATGGCTACACCTTC,CASSDSSVSYGYTF
-,TRBJ2-5,14,-,TRBV11-3,TGTGCCAGCAGCCTCGGACAGATTGAAGAGACCCAGTACTTC,CASSLGQIEETQYF
once,TRBJ2-7,13,-,TRBV15,TGTGCCACCAGCGCTGGGATCTCCTACGAGCAGTACTTC,CATSAGISYEQYF
-,TRBJ2-1,13,-,TRBV27,TGTGCCAGCAGTTTAATTTGGAGGGGAGGGCAGTTCTTC,CASSLIWRGGQFF
-,TRBJ1-2,16,TRBD1,TRBV2,TGTGCCAGCAGTCCTCCGGGACAGGGAAGAGACTATGGCTACACCTTC,CASSPPGQGRDYGYTF
-,TRBJ2-7,15,TRBD2,TRBV25-1,TGTGCCAGCAGTCATACTAGCGGGAGTACCTACGAGCAGTACTTC,CASSHTSGSTYEQYF
-,TRBJ1-1,15,-,TRBV9,TGTGCCAGCAGCGTAGGTTGGGGGGCGGACACTGAAGCTTTCTTT,CASSVGWGADTEAFF
-,TRBJ1-5,13,-,TRBV10-3,TGTGCCATCAGACAATATAGCAATCAGCCCCAGCATTTT,CAIRQYSNQPQHF
-,TRBJ2-7,14,TRBD1,TRBV19,TGTGCCAGTAGCGGGACAGGGGGATCCTACGAGCAGTACTTC,CASSGTGGSYEQYF
-,TRBJ2-7,12,-,TRBV11-2,TGTGCCAGCAGCTTAGTGGGCTACGAGCAGTACTTC,CASSLVGYEQYF
-,TRBJ1-1,14,TRBD1,TRBV18,TGTGCCAGCTCCGGGACAGGCGTGAACACTGAAGCTTTCTTT,CASSGTGVNTEAFF
-,TRBJ1-1,18,-,TRBV27,TGTGCCAGCAGTTTTCGCGCAGGGAATCACCCAGCCTTCACTGAAGCTTTCTTT,CASSFRAGNHPAFTEAFF
-,TRBJ1-2,16,TRBD1,TRBV19,TGTGCCAGTAGAAGGGACAGGTGGAGGACTAACTATGGCTACACCTTC,CASRRDRWRTNYGYTF
-,TRBJ1-2,14,TRBD1,TRBV30,TGTGCCGGACGGGTCGGACAGGGAGGCTATGGCTACACCTTC,CAGRVGQGGYGYTF
-,TRBJ1-1,14,TRBD1,TRBV6-1,TGTGCCAGCAGTGGGCGACAGGGGTTCACTGAAGCTTTCTTT,CASSGRQGFTEAFF
-,TRBJ2-3,12,-,TRBV30,TGTGCCTGGAGTCCTGGTTTGGATACGCAGTATTTT,CAWSPGLDTQYF
-,TRBJ2-7,16,TRBD2,TRBV7-9,TGTGCCAGCAGCTTAGTAAGCGGGATCAGCTCCTACGAGCAGTACTTC,CASSLVSGISSYEQYF
-,TRBJ1-1,14,TRBD1,TRBV28,TGTGCCAGCAGCCCTCAGACAGGGGTAACTGAAGCTTTCTTT,CASSPQTGVTEAFF